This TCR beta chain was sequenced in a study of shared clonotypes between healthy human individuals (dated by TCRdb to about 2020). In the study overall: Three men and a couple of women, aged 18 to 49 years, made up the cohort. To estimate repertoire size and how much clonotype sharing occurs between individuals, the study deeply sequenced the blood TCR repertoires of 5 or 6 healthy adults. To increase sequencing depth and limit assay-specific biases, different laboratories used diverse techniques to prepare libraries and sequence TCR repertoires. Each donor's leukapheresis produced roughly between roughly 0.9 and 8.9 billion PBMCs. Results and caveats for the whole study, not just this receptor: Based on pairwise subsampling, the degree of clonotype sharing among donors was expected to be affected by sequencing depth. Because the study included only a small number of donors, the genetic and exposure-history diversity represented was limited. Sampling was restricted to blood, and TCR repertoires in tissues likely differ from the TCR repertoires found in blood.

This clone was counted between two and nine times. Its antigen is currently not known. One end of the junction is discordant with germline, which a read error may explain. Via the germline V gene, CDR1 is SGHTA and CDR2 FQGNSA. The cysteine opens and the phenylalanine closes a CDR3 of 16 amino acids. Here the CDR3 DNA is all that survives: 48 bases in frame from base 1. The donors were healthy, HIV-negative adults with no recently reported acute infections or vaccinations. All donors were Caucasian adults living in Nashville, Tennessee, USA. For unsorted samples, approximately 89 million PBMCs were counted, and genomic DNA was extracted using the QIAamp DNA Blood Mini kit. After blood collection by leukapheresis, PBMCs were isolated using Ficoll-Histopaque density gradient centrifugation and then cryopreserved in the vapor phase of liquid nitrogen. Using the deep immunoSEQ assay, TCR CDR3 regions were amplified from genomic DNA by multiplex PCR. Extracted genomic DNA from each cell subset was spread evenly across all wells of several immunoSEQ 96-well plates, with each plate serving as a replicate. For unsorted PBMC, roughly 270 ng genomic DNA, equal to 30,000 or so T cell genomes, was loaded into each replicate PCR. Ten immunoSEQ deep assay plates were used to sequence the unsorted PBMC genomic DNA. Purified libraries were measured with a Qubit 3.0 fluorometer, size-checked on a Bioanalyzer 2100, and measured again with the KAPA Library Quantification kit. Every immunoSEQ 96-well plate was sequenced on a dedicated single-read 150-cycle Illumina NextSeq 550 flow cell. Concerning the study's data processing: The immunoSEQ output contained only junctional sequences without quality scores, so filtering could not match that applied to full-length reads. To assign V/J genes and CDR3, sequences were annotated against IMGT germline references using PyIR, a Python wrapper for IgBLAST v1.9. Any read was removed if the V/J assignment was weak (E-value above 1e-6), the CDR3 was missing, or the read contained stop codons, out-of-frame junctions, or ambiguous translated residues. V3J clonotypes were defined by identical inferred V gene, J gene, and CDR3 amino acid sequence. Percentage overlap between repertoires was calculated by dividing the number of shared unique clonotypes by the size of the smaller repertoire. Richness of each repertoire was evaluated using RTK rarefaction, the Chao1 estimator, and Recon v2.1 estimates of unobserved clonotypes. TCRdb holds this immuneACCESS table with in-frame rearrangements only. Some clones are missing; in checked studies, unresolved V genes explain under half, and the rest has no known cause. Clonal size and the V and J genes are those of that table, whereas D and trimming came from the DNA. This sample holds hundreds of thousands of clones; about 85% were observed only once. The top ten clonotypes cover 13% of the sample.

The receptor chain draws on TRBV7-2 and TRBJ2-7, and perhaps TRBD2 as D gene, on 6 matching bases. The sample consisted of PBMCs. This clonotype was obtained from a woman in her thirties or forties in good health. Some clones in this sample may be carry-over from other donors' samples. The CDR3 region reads CASSQGLSGLRAEQYF. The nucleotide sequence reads TGCGCCAGCAGCCAGGGATTATCGGGACTCCGGGCCGAGCAGTACTTC.